A selection of T cell receptor beta chains follows, all from one sample in a study of low-dose radiotherapy and immunotherapy resistance in tumors. TCRdb re-derived calls from the reads in MiXCR, one entry per CDR3 protein. The table shows approximately 84,000 distinct CDR3 sequences, with 15% to 20% occurring only once. The material sequenced was PBMCs, taken after low-dose radiotherapy plus immunotherapy. The receptors were sampled from a male donor with prostate cancer. Each CDR3 is given with its conserved first and last residue. A D gene is named only where the DNA matches it firmly. Clone size is shown for a subset of rows, as once, few, many or a class of expanded clone.

clone size	V gene	D gene	J gene	CDR3 DNA	CDR3 protein
many	TRBV28	TRBD2	TRBJ2-3	TGTGCCAGCAGTTTATCGGCGGGAGTTTTAGATACGCAGTATTTT	CASSLSAGVLDTQYF
many	TRBV15	TRBD1	TRBJ1-4	TGTGCCACCAGCAGGTCGTCAGGGGGCCATGAAAAACTGTTTTTT	CATSRSSGGHEKLFF
many	TRBV7-9	.	TRBJ1-4	TGTGCCAGCAGCGAGTCTTTAGGCAATGAAAAACTGTTTTTT	CASSESLGNEKLFF
many	TRBV28	.	TRBJ1-1	TGTGCCAGCCGGGGGGTGACTGAAGCTTTCTTT	CASRGVTEAFF
many	TRBV15	.	TRBJ2-5	TGTGCCACCAGCCCAGGTCTGGTGAAAGAGACCCAGTACTTC	CATSPGLVKETQYF
few	TRBV24-1	.	TRBJ2-6	TGTGCCACCAGTGATTTCAAGAGGGGGAGTAGGTCTGGGGCCAACGTCCTGACTTTC	CATSDFKRGSRSGANVLTF
few	TRBV5-1	TRBD2	TRBJ2-1	TGCGCCAGCAGCCCACCTTTTTCGTTAGCGGGCTCCTACAATGAGCAGTTCTTC	CASSPPFSLAGSYNEQFF
.	TRBV25-1	TRBD1	TRBJ1-6	TGTGCCAGCAGTGATCCAAGAGGACAGGGTCGAGCAATTTCACCCCTCCACTTT	CASSDPRGQGRAISPLHF
few	TRBV28	.	TRBJ2-4	TGTGCCAGCAGTTTGGGGGGCGGGATGGGCGACATTCAGTACTTC	CASSLGGGMGDIQYF
many	TRBV10-3	TRBD1	TRBJ2-6	TGTGCCATCAGTGAGTCTGGTACAGGGGTCTCTGGGGCCAACGTCCTGACTTTC	CAISESGTGVSGANVLTF
.	TRBV11-2	TRBD1	TRBJ2-5	TGTGCCAGCACCGGACAGGAGGAGACCCAGTACTTC	CASTGQEETQYF